This T cell receptor (beta chain) came from a study of T-cell reconstitution after alpha-beta-depleted transplantation in children. Study observations and caveats: After transplant, at about two months, alpha-beta T cells were reportedly derived from several hundred expanded graft clones. When one year had passed after transplant, most T-cell counts and diversity came from newly produced T cells. The study traced high day-60 TCRbeta diversity in some patients to surviving recipient T cells and thymic progenitors.

Looked up from germline, CDR1 is MNHEY and CDR2 is SMNVEV (reference sequence). This CDR3 region has 13 residues. Trimming took 0 bases from V and 4 from J; bases not matched to a gene: 0. Preparation of the TCRbeta library involved a method that used unique molecular identifiers. TCRdb redid the calling of the PCR reads with MiXCR, one entry per CDR3 protein. The sample has 300,000 or so distinct CDR3 sequences; more than 20% are singletons. This clonotype showed up many times. As yet, its antigen is unknown. The V and J genes are TRBV27 and TRBJ2-7; 7 positions match TRBD2. Sequencing used PBMCs, mostly from graft donor cells, obtained 180 days after TCRalphabeta/CD19-depleted stem cell transplant. This sequence was found in a male patient aged 10 to 17 who had a stem cell transplant for acute lymphoblastic leukemia, so the T cells may come from the graft donor. CDR3 DNA sequence: TGTGCCAGCAGTTTATCGGGGGGGTACGAGCAGTACTTC. It specifies CASSLSGGYEQYF.